This TCR beta chain appears in the sequencing data of a study of vaccination and CD4 T cells after COVID-19. Findings of the study overall: Reactive clonotype counts went from median about 21 after infection to 38 after vaccination, nonsignificantly.

Scientists ran DNA taken from cultured CD4+ T cells through the Oncomine TCR Beta short-read assay for sequencing. TCRdb redid the calling of the PCR reads with MiXCR, one entry per CDR3 protein. The sample lists roughly 16,000 distinct CDR3 sequences; over 30% were seen once. This clonotype appeared a single time. What it binds is not known. V dropped 4 bases and J dropped 2 bases, with 12 bases sitting between them. The CDR3 is made up of 14 amino acids. The germline V gene has CDR1 SGHVS and CDR2 FNYEAQ. The treatment is: roughly nine-day PBMC culture with coronavirus spike peptide pools or control peptides (ViraFEST assay). Convalescent patients tested SARS-CoV-2 PCR positive from March to December 2020, before Alpha, Beta and Delta emerged.

The J gene is TRBJ2-7, the V gene TRBV7-6; D tentatively reads TRBD1 or TRBD2 (5 bases each). The source of this sequence is a human donor who had recovered from COVID-19. The material sequenced was CD4+ T cells from blood, cultured in vitro. The CDR3 is CASSWDHTTYEQYF. DNA for the CDR3: TGTGCCAGCAGCTGGGACCATACGACCTACGAGCAGTACTTC.